This T cell receptor (beta chain) originates from a study of T cells in Graves' hyperthyroidism and ophthalmopathy. After removal of 7 bases from V and 2 bases from J, the junction contained 12 bases not matched to a gene. The CDR3 length is 15 residues. Germline CDR1 reads SQVTM; CDR2 reads ANQGSEA. There are a few counts of this clonotype. There were TCR beta CDR3 regions amplified from RNA transcripts. During a first-round RT-PCR of the TCR CDR3, the HTBI primer set was used. TCRdb re-derived calls from the multiplex PCR reads in MiXCR, one entry per CDR3 protein. The sample includes a few hundred thousand distinct CDR3 sequences, less than 20% of them seen just once. Patients aged 18 to 65 had newly diagnosed hyperthyroidism of under 2 months' duration. A sample of blood taken at first hyperthyroidism diagnosis preceded any ophthalmopathy symptoms.

The specimen sequenced was blood. The receptor was isolated from a woman younger than 30 with Graves' hyperthyroidism that later progressed to Graves' ophthalmopathy. This sequence joins TRBV29-1 and TRBJ2-7, with 9 bases aligning to TRBD1. CDR3 region: CSASKSGTGTYEQYF. The DNA for the CDR3 is TGCAGCGCCTCCAAATCCGGGACAGGGACCTACGAGCAGTACTTC.